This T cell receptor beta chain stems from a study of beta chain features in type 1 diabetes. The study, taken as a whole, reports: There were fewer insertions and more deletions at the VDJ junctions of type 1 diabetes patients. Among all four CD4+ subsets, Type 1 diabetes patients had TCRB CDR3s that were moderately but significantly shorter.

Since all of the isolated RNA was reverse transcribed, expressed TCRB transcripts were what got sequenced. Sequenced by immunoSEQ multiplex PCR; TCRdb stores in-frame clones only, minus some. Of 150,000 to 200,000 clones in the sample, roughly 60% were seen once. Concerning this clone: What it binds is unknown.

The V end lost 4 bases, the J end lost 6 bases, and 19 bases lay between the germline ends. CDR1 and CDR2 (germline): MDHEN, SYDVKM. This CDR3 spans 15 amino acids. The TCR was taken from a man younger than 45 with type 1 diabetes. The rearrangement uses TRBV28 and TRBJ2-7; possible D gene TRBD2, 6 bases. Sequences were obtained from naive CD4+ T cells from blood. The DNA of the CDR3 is TGTGCCAGCAGTTCTTCCGGGACGGGGGTTGGCGAGCAGTACTTC. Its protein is CASSSSGTGVGEQYF. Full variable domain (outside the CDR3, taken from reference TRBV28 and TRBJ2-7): DVKVTQSSRYLVKRTGEKVFLECVQDMDHENMFWYRQDPGLGLRLIYFSYDVKMKEKGDIPEGYSVSREKKERFSLILESASTNQTSMYLCASSSSGTGVGEQYFGPGTRLTVT.